This T cell receptor beta chain is drawn from a study of neurological immune-mediated disorders. At least ten counts were recorded for this clonotype. Its antigen is unidentified. The unsorted libraries were generated from a total of 2 million PBMCs, which had been stored in RNAlater at -80 C. 5'RACE with 10-nucleotide random UMIs produced the cDNA. TCRdb analysed the 5' RACE reads with MiXCR anew, one entry per CDR3 protein. The sample records 77,000 or so distinct CDR3 sequences, around 9.9% being singletons. Study findings and constraints: Across subjects, no CDR3 amino acid sequence appeared in expanded clones of more than one subject, a finding that suggested private repertoires in all groups.

Input material: PBMCs. This clonotype originated in a man between 45 and 60 years old in good health.

The CDR3 DNA follows: TGCGCCAGCAGCTTGGGTGGCGGGCAAGTTTCCTACGAGCAGTACTTC. Translating it yields CASSLGGGQVSYEQYF. The chain couples TRBV5-1 to TRBJ2-7; D might be TRBD2 (5 bases). The CDR3 has 16 amino acids. Per germline, CDR1 SGHRS and CDR2 YFSETQ. The V and J ends lost 0 bases and 1 base respectively, with 14 bases between them.